This T cell receptor beta chain derives from a study of PD-L1 blockade in urothelial cancer. Looking at the study overall: Males with bladder-origin urothelial cancer made up about 90% of the roughly 30 patients. Before enrollment, 0 to 3 chemotherapy regimens had been given to patients. Findings and caveats of the study: Enhanced expansion of tumor-associated blood clones at 3 weeks characterized durable-benefit patients.

Remarks on this clone: Its antigen is undetermined.

Only in-frame clones appear in the TCRdb table, and some are missing; sequencing was by immunoSEQ multiplex PCR. The data hold roughly 84,000 clones, with 82% observed a single time. Sequenced here: PBMCs, sampled around atezolizumab (anti-PD-L1) treatment. The sequence was collected from a man between 65 and 85 years old with urothelial cancer.

CDR3 bases: TGCGCCAGCAGCTTGGAGGGGGGGCGCATGGTCGGGGAGCTGTTTTTT. Encoded protein: CASSLEGGRMVGELFF. This sequence joins TRBV5-1 and TRBJ2-2; D possibly corresponds to TRBD2 (7 bases). V lost 0 bases and J lost 7, with 16 bases in between. The CDR3 has 16 amino acids. Per germline, CDR1 SGHRS and CDR2 YFSETQ.